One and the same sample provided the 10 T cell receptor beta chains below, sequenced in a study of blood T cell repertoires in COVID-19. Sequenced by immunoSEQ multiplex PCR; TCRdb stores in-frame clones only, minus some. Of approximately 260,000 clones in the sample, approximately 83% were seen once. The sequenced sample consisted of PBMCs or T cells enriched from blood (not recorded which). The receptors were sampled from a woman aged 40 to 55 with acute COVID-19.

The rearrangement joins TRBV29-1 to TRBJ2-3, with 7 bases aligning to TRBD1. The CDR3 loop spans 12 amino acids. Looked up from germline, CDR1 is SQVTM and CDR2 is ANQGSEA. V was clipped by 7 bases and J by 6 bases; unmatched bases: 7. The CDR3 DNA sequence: TGCAGCGAGGAACAGGGGCTTGATACGCAGTATTTT. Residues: CSEEQGLDTQYF.

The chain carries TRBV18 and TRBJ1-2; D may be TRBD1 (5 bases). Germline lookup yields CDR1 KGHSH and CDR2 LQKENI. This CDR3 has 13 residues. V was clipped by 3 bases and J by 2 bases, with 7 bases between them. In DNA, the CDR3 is TGTGCCAGCTCACCCTCAGGGAACTATGGCTACACCTTC. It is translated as CASSPSGNYGYTF.

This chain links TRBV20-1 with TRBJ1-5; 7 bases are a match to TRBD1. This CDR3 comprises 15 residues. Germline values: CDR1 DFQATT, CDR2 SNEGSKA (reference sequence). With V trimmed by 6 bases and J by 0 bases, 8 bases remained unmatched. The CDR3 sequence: CSASGQDISNQPQHF. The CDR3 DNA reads TGCAGTGCGAGTGGACAGGACATTAGCAATCAGCCCCAGCATTTT.

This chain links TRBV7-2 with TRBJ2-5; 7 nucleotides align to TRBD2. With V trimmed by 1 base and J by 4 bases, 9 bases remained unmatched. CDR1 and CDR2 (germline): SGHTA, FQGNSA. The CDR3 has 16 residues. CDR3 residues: CASSLGPGGSTETQYF. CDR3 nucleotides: TGTGCCAGCAGCTTAGGCCCGGGAGGATCGACAGAGACCCAGTACTTC.

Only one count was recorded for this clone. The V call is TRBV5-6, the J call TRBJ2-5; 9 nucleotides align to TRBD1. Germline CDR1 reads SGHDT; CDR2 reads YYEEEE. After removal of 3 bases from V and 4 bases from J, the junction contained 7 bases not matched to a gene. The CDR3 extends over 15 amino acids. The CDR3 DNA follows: TGTGCCAGCAGCTCGAACAGGGGGCGCAGAGAGACCCAGTACTTC. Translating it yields CASSSNRGRRETQYF.

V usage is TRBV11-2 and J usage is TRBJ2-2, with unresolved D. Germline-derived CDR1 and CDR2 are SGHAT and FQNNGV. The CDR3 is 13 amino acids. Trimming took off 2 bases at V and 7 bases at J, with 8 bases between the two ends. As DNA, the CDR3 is TGTGCCAGCAGCTTACATGAGGACGGGGAGCTGTTTTTT. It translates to CASSLHEDGELFF. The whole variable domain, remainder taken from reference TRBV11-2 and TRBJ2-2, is EAGVAQSPRYKIIEKRQSVAFWCNPISGHATLYWYQQILGQGPKLLIQFQNNGVVDDSQLPKDRFSAERLKGVDSTLKIQPAKLEDSAVYLCASSLHEDGELFFGEGSRLTVL.

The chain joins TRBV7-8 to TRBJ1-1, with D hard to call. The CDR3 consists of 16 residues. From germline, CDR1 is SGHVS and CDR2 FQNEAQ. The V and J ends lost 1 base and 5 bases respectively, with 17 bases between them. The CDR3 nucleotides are TGTGCCAGCAGCTTAGTTGGAAGCGGCACCCCGACTGAAGCTTTCTTT. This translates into CASSLVGSGTPTEAFF.

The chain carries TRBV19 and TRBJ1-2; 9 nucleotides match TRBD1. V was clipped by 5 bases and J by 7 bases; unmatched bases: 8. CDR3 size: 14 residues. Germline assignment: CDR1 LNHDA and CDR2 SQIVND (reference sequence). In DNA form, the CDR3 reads TGTGCCAGTAGTTCGGGACAGGGAAAGAGTGGCTACACCTTC. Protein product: CASSSGQGKSGYTF.

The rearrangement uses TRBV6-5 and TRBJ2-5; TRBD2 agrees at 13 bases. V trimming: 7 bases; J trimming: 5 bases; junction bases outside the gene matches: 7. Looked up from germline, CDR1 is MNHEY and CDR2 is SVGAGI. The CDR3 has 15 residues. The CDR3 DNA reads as TGTGCCAGCAAAAGGACTAGCGGGAGTGTGGAGACCCAGTACTTC. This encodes CASKRTSGSVETQYF.

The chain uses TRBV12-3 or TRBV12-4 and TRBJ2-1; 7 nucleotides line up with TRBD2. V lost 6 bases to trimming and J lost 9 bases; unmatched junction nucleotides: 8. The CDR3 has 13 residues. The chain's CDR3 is CASSEGTTSEQFF. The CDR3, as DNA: TGTGCCAGCAGCGAAGGGACTACTAGTGAGCAGTTCTTC.